This TCR beta chain stems from a study of beta chain features in type 1 diabetes. In the study overall: Cells sorted and examined across all samples totaled around 110,000,000. Whole-study results and caveats: When Type 1 diabetes patients were examined, their TCRB CDR3s proved moderately but significantly shorter in all four CD4+ subsets. Patients with type 1 diabetes showed fewer VDJ junction insertions and more deletions. Any HLA effect on TCRB rearrangement was left unresolved by small sub-analyses.

Investigators reverse transcribed all isolated RNA, so they sequenced expressed TCRB transcripts. Assay used: immunoSEQ multiplex PCR; TCRdb lists only in-frame clones, some missing. This table has roughly 350,000 clones, roughly 9.8% appearing once. CD45RO/CCR7/CD25/CD127/CD95/CD27 separated CD4+ naive, central memory, regulatory and stem cell-like memory cells by sorting. This clone was recorded a few times. Its target is unknown. The trim removed 5 bases at V and 2 bases at J, leaving 8 bases unmatched. CDR3 size: 15 residues. From germline, CDR1 is MNHEY and CDR2 SMNVEV (reference sequence). The chain couples TRBV27 to TRBJ2-7, with 8 bases that match TRBD2. The TCR originated in a man aged 30 to 39 with type 1 diabetes. Sample: central memory CD4+ T cells from blood. The CDR3, as DNA: TGTGCCAGCAGTAGGAGGGGGACTAGTACCTACGAGCAGTACTTC. As protein: CASSRRGTSTYEQYF.